This TCR beta chain was identified in a study of beta chain features in type 1 diabetes. The V gene lost 1 base and the J gene lost 8 bases, with 15 bases spanning the gap. Germline values: CDR1 SGHAT, CDR2 FQNNGV. This CDR3 contains 15 residues. This clone was recorded only once. cDNA synthesis used the whole RNA isolate, giving expressed TCRB sequences. Assay: immunoSEQ multiplex PCR; the TCRdb copy retains only in-frame clones and omits some. The sample has 120,000 to 150,000 clones, less than 9% seen once. The TCR was taken from a woman aged 25-40 years in good health. The sequencing sample was made of central memory CD4+ T cells from blood. The V and J genes are TRBV11-2 and TRBJ2-1; D may be TRBD2 (6 bases). CDR3 nucleotides: TGTGCCAGCAGCTTAGTTCCCCTAGCGTCCGATGAGCAGTTCTTC. Translating gives CASSLVPLASDEQFF.